These 20 T cell receptor beta chains originate from one sample sequenced in a study of T cell repertoires in cytomegalovirus infection. These receptors' antigens are unknown. TCRdb itself ran the reads through MiXCR, one entry per CDR3 protein. The table shows around 50,000 distinct CDR3 sequences, with roughly a fifth occurring only once. The sequenced sample was CD8+ T cells from cultured PBMCs, obtained from culture after CMV antigen stimulation. The receptors here all came from a human donor in good health (CMV status not recorded). Some clones in this sample may be carry-over from other donors' samples.

The chain combines TRBV7-2 with TRBJ2-7; D unclear. Trimming removed 0 bases from V and 0 bases from J, with 6 bases in between. The CDR3 is made up of 14 amino acids. Germline-derived CDR1 and CDR2 are SGHTA and FQGNSA. The CDR3 is CASSLAASSYEQYF. In DNA form, the CDR3 reads TGTGCCAGCAGCTTAGCGGCCAGCTCCTACGAGCAGTACTTC.

This rearrangement joins TRBV6-6 to TRBJ2-5, with D possibly matching TRBD1 (5 bases). Germline V lookup: CDR1 MNHNY, CDR2 SVGAGI (reference sequence). Trimming removed 9 bases at V and 4 bases at J, with 15 bases between. This CDR3 contains 13 residues. CDR3 coding DNA: TGTGCCAGTCTCTTGGGGCGGAGAGAGACCCAGTACTTC. Translating it yields CASLLGRRETQYF.

J is TRBJ1-1 and V is TRBV19; no definite D call. This CDR3 has 13 residues. Germline V gene sequence: CDR1 LNHDA, CDR2 SQIVND (reference sequence). V lost 6 bases and J lost 3, with 11 bases in between. The CDR3 region has the DNA TGTGCCAGTAGCAGCCCGGAGGACACTGAAGCTTTCTTT. Protein product: CASSSPEDTEAFF. The complete variable domain, with remaining parts taken from reference TRBV19 and TRBJ1-1, reads DGGITQSPKYLFRKEGQNVTLSCEQNLNHDAMYWYRQDPGQGLRLIYYSQIVNDFQKGDIAEGYSVSREKKESFPLTVTSAQKNPTAFYLCASSSPEDTEAFFGQGTRLTVV.

The chain links TRBV19 to TRBJ1-5; D not resolved. Germline V lookup: CDR1 LNHDA, CDR2 SQIVND (reference sequence). V lost 3 bases, J lost 1 base, and 7 bases lay in between. This CDR3 comprises 14 residues. CDR3 coding DNA: TGTGCCAGTAGTATTATGGAGAGCAATCAGCCCCAGCATTTT. Translation: CASSIMESNQPQHF.

The sample holds a few counts of this clonotype. The V call is TRBV19, the J call TRBJ1-1; possibly TRBD1 for D (5 bases). Deletions cut 7 bases from V and 7 bases from J, with 16 bases between. Germline CDR1 and CDR2: LNHDA and SQIVND (reference sequence). This CDR3 has 13 residues. The CDR3 DNA reads TGTGCCAGTACACACGCTTACGACAGTGAAGCTTTCTTT. This translates into CASTHAYDSEAFF.

This clonotype was counted many times. CDR3 DNA sequence: TGTGCCAGCAGGGTCGGTGGAAACACTGAAGCTTTCTTT. Encoded protein: CASRVGGNTEAFF. The chain is built from TRBV27 and TRBJ1-1; D unresolved. The CDR3 length is 13 residues. V gave up 6 bases and J gave up 2 bases, with 10 bases separating them. CDR1 MNHEY and CDR2 SMNVEV come from the germline V gene (reference sequence).

The chain links TRBV6-1 to TRBJ1-5; 7 nucleotides match TRBD1. CDR1 and CDR2 (germline): MNHNS, SASEGT. The V and J ends lost 6 bases and 2 bases, in that order; junction bases with no gene match: 4. The CDR3 contains 14 residues. CDR3 DNA: TGTGCCAGCAGACGGACAGGCCGCAATCAGCCCCAGCATTTT. This translates into CASRRTGRNQPQHF.

This clonotype was found a few times. The rearrangement joins TRBV4-3 to TRBJ2-7, with D perhaps matching TRBD2 (7 bases). Germline values: CDR1 LGHNA, CDR2 YSLEER. The V and J ends lost 0 bases and 4 bases respectively, with 13 bases between them. The CDR3 is made up of 15 amino acids. The CDR3 region has the DNA TGCGCCAGCAGCCAAGAACGCGGGGGCTCGTACGAGCAGTACTTC. Translating it yields CASSQERGGSYEQYF.

This clonotype was observed a few times. V and J are TRBV7-2 and TRBJ2-7, with D tentatively TRBD2 (5 bases). The germline V gene has CDR1 SGHTA and CDR2 FQGNSA. The CDR3 has 13 residues. V gave up 5 bases and J gave up 6 bases, with 14 bases separating them. The chain's CDR3 is CASSPGSLREQYF. DNA of the CDR3: TGTGCCAGCAGCCCGGGAAGCTTACGCGAGCAGTACTTC.

This clonotype was observed a handful of times. The CDR3 bases are TGTGCCACCAGCGGACGCGGGGTGGGGCAGCCCCAGCATTTT. Amino acid sequence: CATSGRGVGQPQHF. This chain uses TRBV15 with TRBJ1-5; D uncertain. CDR3 length: 14 amino acids. CDR1 and CDR2 (germline): LNHNV, YYDKDF (reference sequence). V shed 5 bases and J shed 7 bases, with 15 bases lying between them.

The chain is built from TRBV29-1 and TRBJ1-4; D gene uncertain. Germline V lookup: CDR1 SQVTM, CDR2 ANQGSEA. The length of the CDR3 is 11 residues. V was cut by 4 bases and J by 6 bases, with 6 bases left in between. The CDR3 here is CSVGADEKLFF. The CDR3, as DNA: TGCAGCGTTGGTGCGGATGAAAAACTGTTTTTT.

The chain carries TRBV7-9 and TRBJ2-3, with 7 bases that match TRBD1. CDR1 SEHNR and CDR2 FQNEAQ come from the germline V gene (reference sequence). With 5 bases clipped from V and 3 bases from J, the junction kept 14 bases outside the gene matches. The CDR3 is made up of 17 amino acids. This CDR3 is CASSIEGAAGGTDTQYF. CDR3 nucleotides: TGTGCCAGCAGCATCGAGGGAGCGGCAGGGGGTACAGATACGCAGTATTTT.

This clonotype was picked up one time. The chain joins TRBV27 to TRBJ2-5, with D tentatively TRBD1 or TRBD2 (5 bases each). The germline V gene has CDR1 MNHEY and CDR2 SMNVEV (reference sequence). This CDR3 region has 13 residues. Trimming removed 2 bases at V and 5 bases at J, with 9 bases between. The CDR3 bases are TGTGCCAGCAGTTTAATGAGGGGTGAGACCCAGTACTTC. Residues: CASSLMRGETQYF.

This clonotype turned up a few times. The chain has TRBV7-9 and TRBJ2-1; D is uncertain. The V gene lost 5 bases and the J gene lost 5 bases, with 16 bases spanning the gap. The CDR3 extends over 15 amino acids. Germline values: CDR1 SEHNR, CDR2 FQNEAQ (reference sequence). CDR3 coding DNA: TGTGCCAGCAGCGGCGACCTATCACCCCACAATGAGCAGTTCTTC. This translates into CASSGDLSPHNEQFF.

This clonotype was observed a few times. The gene calls are TRBV7-2 and TRBJ2-7; D unclear. This CDR3 spans 15 amino acids. With 3 bases removed from V and 0 bases from J, the gap between germline ends came to 12 bases. Per the germline V gene, CDR1 is SGHTA and CDR2 is FQGNSA. The CDR3 protein is CASSFYQVSSYEQYF. The CDR3 nucleotides read TGTGCCAGCAGCTTCTATCAGGTTAGCTCCTACGAGCAGTACTTC.

The sample holds a few counts of this clonotype. The chain is built from TRBV12-3 or TRBV12-4 and TRBJ1-2; tentative D call: TRBD1 (6 bases). The CDR3 sequence is 14 residues long. V lost 5 bases to trimming and J lost 6 bases, with 16 bases between them. This CDR3 reads CASSQQGSYDGYTF. Written as DNA, the CDR3 is TGTGCCAGCAGTCAACAGGGTTCCTATGATGGCTACACCTTC.

This clonotype was seen only a few times. This rearrangement joins TRBV7-9 to TRBJ2-7, with D perhaps TRBD1 (6 bases). Trimming shortened V by 2 bases and J by 4 bases, and 18 bases separated the two germline ends. The CDR3 has 16 residues. The germline V gene encodes CDR1 SEHNR and CDR2 FQNEAQ (reference sequence). For the CDR3, the DNA is TGTGCCAGCAGCTTAAGGGAGTGGGAGACAGGTTACGAGCAGTACTTC. Its protein product is CASSLREWETGYEQYF.

J is TRBJ1-2 and V is TRBV27; D is uncertain. Germline V gene data show CDR1 as MNHEY and CDR2 as SMNVEV (reference sequence). This CDR3 is built from 12 residues. Trimming removed 6 bases at V and 8 bases at J, with 13 bases between. The CDR3 nucleotides are TGTGCCAGCAGGAAGGGTCTTCTCGGCTACACCTTC. This encodes CASRKGLLGYTF.

This chain joins TRBV12-3 or TRBV12-4 and TRBJ2-4; TRBD2 matches at 7 bases. The CDR3 has 13 amino acids. V was clipped by 3 bases and J by 13 bases; unmatched bases: 9. The CDR3 DNA sequence: TGTGCCAGCAGTTTGCCTAGCGGCGGCAGGCAGTACTTC. Encoded protein: CASSLPSGGRQYF.

The rearrangement joins TRBV28 to TRBJ1-2, with D unclear. The CDR3 is 13 amino acids. V lost 3 bases, J lost 2 bases, and 7 bases lay in between. CDR1 and CDR2 (germline): MDHEN, SYDVKM. CDR3 protein: CASSFAENYGYTF. The CDR3 coding sequence is TGTGCCAGCAGTTTCGCAGAGAACTATGGCTACACCTTC.